The T cell receptor (beta chain) described here comes from a study of neurological immune-mediated disorders (dated by TCRdb to about 2019). Regarding the study in general: Peripheral blood TCR-beta repertoires from patients with HTLV-I-associated myelopathy (HAM/TSP), patients with multiple sclerosis, and healthy controls were compared in the study using UMI-based sequencing. Longitudinal samples, technical triplicates and paired sorted CD4+ and CD8+ T-cell subsets, alongside PBMC samples, were included among the approximately 98 TCR-beta libraries. The cohort included 60 to 75 subjects: approximately 15 with HAM/TSP, roughly 34 with multiple sclerosis, and some 20 healthy controls.

The healthy controls were volunteers from blood banks in Maryland, USA. Unsorted PBMC libraries were generated from 2 million PBMCs stored in RNAlater at -80 °C until RNA extraction. Peripheral blood was subjected to Ficoll-Hypaque density gradient centrifugation to isolate PBMCs, which were then cryopreserved in liquid nitrogen. In regard to this clonotype: Its antigen is not yet known. No DNA is shown, since the ends of the CDR3 on it are uncertain; the CDR3 is the one TCRdb lists.

The CDR3 sequence holds 22 residues, the cysteine and phenylalanine included. The germline V gene specifies SGHRS as CDR1 and YFSETQ as CDR2. What the authors observed across the whole study: The highest TCR clonal expansion was observed in HAM/TSP patients, whereas the lowest was observed in MS patients, even when compared with healthy controls. No identical CDR3 amino acid sequences were found to be shared among expanded clones across subjects, suggesting that TCR-beta repertoires were private in all groups.

cDNA was synthesized by template-switch 5'RACE using a primer carrying a 10-nucleotide random unique molecular identifier by which each TCR transcript was tagged. Every sequencing run yielded over 200 million TCR-beta sequences covering 15-18 subjects. Total RNA was extracted with the RNeasy kit. TCR-beta VDJ regions were amplified with primers for the TCR constant region and the 5'RACE anchor, using the KAPA Real-time Library Amplification kit. Sample indexes and Illumina adaptors were added in a first PCR, and a second PCR then increased library yield. After Ampure bead purification, the roughly 650 bp TCR product was size-selected on a 2% E-gel SizeSelection system. Library quality was checked on a Bioanalyzer, concentration was measured with Qubit, and libraries were quantified with the Kapa Library Quantification kit before pooling. Libraries were sequenced paired-end 2 x 150 bp on an Illumina HiSeq 2500. To increase sequence diversity, about 23-32% phiX was spiked into each library pool. Turning to the authors' computational methods: Quality-filtered reads were processed with the UMI-based MiGEC pipeline, which removed over 75% of raw TCR sequences during error correction. IMGT germline references were used for alignment of VDJ genes, and clonotypes were defined by a unique CDR3 amino acid sequence together with V-J genes. VDJtools evaluated clonal expansion, Shannon diversity and CDR3 relatedness (CalcPairwiseDistances, ClusterSamples); CLCbio workbench built phylogenetic trees. Expanded clones were defined as having at least 8 unique UMIs, based on coefficient-of-variation modelling across technical triplicates. The raw public reads went through TCRdb reprocessing: fastp at Q25, MiXCR clone calling, in-frame beta chains kept. Rows merge per CDR3 protein into single entries with the most common DNA and genes. The authors' filters were not applied to this entry. The sample includes some 25,000 distinct CDR3 sequences, with approximately 7% observed a single time. About 4.9% of the sample rests with the top ten.

The chain employs TRBV5-1 and TRBJ2-3; TRBD1 is taken as the D call from the table, unchecked against the DNA. The sequence derives from a woman in her 40s in good health. Sequencing was carried out using PBMCs. The CDR3 here reads CASSFYICSATPLAYGTDTQYF.